The 21 T cell receptor beta chains given below trace back to one sample, sequenced in a study of lymphopenia after photon versus proton radiotherapy. Profiling relied on immunoSEQ multiplex PCR, and the TCRdb table lists in-frame clones only, not all of them. The sample includes approximately 160,000 clones, about 88% of them seen just once. The starting material was peripheral blood, obtained from a patient treated with photon-based radiotherapy. These receptors were taken from a man in his fifties with gastric cancer.

This chain joins TRBV6-1 and TRBJ2-7; tentative D call: TRBD1 (6 bases). The V end lost 6 bases, the J end lost 3 bases, and 9 bases lay between the germline ends. CDR3 length: 12 amino acids. Germline CDR1 MNHNS, CDR2 SASEGT. DNA of the CDR3: TGTGCCAGCAGCGGACAGAACTACGAGCAGTACTTC. Protein: CASSGQNYEQYF.

This clone was observed once. This chain links TRBV10-3 with TRBJ2-2; D may be TRBD2 (7 bases). Per the germline V gene, CDR1 is ENHRY and CDR2 is SYGVKD. The CDR3 extends over 16 amino acids. V gave up 3 bases and J gave up 1 base, with 12 bases separating them. CDR3 in DNA: TGTGCCATCAGTGACCCGGGGGGCCGGAACACCGGGGAGCTGTTTTTT. Its translation is CAISDPGGRNTGELFF.

The rearrangement links TRBV18 to TRBJ2-5; D may be TRBD2 (5 bases). Germline CDR1 KGHSH, CDR2 LQKENI. This CDR3 is 14 amino acids long. The ends were cut back, 1 base at V and 5 bases at J, with 11 bases in the middle. CDR3 nucleotide sequence: TGTGCCAGCTCACCACGGGCGGGCGACGAGACCCAGTACTTC. Its protein product is CASSPRAGDETQYF.

The DNA for the CDR3 is TGTGCCAGCAGCCCCCCCCGGGAGGGGACGAACACTGAAGCTTTCTTT. It codes for CASSPPREGTNTEAFF. The genes are TRBV9 and TRBJ1-1, with D possibly TRBD1 on 5 matching bases. V lost 4 bases to trimming and J lost 1 base, with 17 bases between them. CDR3 length: 16 residues. Germline-derived CDR1 and CDR2 are SGDLS and YYNGEE.

The CDR3 coding sequence is TGTGCCAGCAGTGACTCAGGGTCAGCTAACTATGGCTACACCTTC. Its translation: CASSDSGSANYGYTF. The chain carries TRBV6-4 and TRBJ1-2, with unresolved D. This CDR3 region has 15 residues. The V end was cut by 0 bases, the J end by 0 bases, with 8 bases between. Germline V lookup: CDR1 MRHNA, CDR2 SNTAGT.

The table lists this clone with a few counts. J is TRBJ1-4 and V is TRBV5-5, with 7 bases that match TRBD1. This CDR3 region has 15 residues. With V trimmed by 4 bases and J by 11 bases, 14 bases remained unmatched. CDR1 and CDR2 from the germline V gene are SGHKS and YYEKEE (reference sequence). CDR3 coding DNA: TGTGCCAGCAGCGCCGGGGGTAAGGGGGCACGGAAACTGTTTTTT. Translation: CASSAGGKGARKLFF.

The rearrangement joins TRBV5-1 to TRBJ2-3; 9 bases line up with TRBD1. Trimming removed 4 bases from V and 1 base from J; junction bases left unmatched: 10. The CDR3 is made up of 17 amino acids. Germline CDR1 and CDR2: SGHRS and YFSETQ. In nucleotides, the CDR3 is TGCGCCAGCAGCATCCAGACAGGGGGGGTCGGCACAGATACGCAGTATTTT. This codes for CASSIQTGGVGTDTQYF.

This rearrangement joins TRBV19 to TRBJ2-2; 8 bases agree with TRBD2. Germline lookup yields CDR1 LNHDA and CDR2 SQIVND (reference sequence). The CDR3 totals 15 residues. V gave up 4 bases and J gave up 5 bases; unmatched junction bases: 6. This CDR3 reads CASSTGTRRTGELFF. DNA of the CDR3: TGTGCCAGTAGTACCGGGACTAGGAGGACCGGGGAGCTGTTTTTT.

V usage is TRBV5-6 and J usage is TRBJ2-7; TRBD2 matches at 11 bases. Germline V gene data show CDR1 as SGHDT and CDR2 as YYEEEE. This CDR3 contains 16 residues. V was pared by 4 bases and J by 4 bases, with 10 bases of the junction left unmatched. CDR3: CASSVGLAGIMYEQYF. As DNA, the CDR3 is TGTGCCAGCAGCGTCGGACTAGCGGGTATCATGTACGAGCAGTACTTC.

The sample holds a few counts of this clone. The chain combines TRBV6-5 with TRBJ1-1; D call uncertain. Germline assignment: CDR1 MNHEY and CDR2 SVGAGI. The V and J ends lost 0 bases and 0 bases respectively, with 11 bases between them. There are 16 residues in the CDR3. The CDR3 region has the DNA TGTGCCAGCAGTTACTCCCGGATTTCCTTGAACACTGAAGCTTTCTTT. Its translation is CASSYSRISLNTEAFF.

CDR3 sequence (DNA): TGTGCCTGGAGTCCCGTAGTTAAGGGGAATACTGAAGCTTTCTTT. Protein product: CAWSPVVKGNTEAFF. The V gene is TRBV30, the J gene TRBJ1-1, with a possible D match to TRBD1 (5 bases). The CDR3 length is 15 residues. V was clipped by 2 bases and J by 5 bases, with 18 bases between them. Germline V gene sequence: CDR1 GTSNPN, CDR2 SVGIG (reference sequence).

The chain uses TRBV18 and TRBJ1-4, with 8 bases aligning to TRBD1. The trim removed 4 bases at V and 3 bases at J, leaving 4 bases unmatched. Germline CDR1 reads KGHSH; CDR2 reads LQKENI. This CDR3 has 15 amino acids. The DNA of the CDR3 is TGTGCCAGCTCACTCGGACAGGGCCCTAATGAAAAACTGTTTTTT. Translated: CASSLGQGPNEKLFF.

This clone appeared once. The V and J genes are TRBV19 and TRBJ2-1; 8 bases match TRBD1. CDR1 and CDR2 from the germline V gene are LNHDA and SQIVND (reference sequence). The CDR3 has 14 residues. The ends lost 5 bases at V and 6 bases at J; junction bases unmatched: 6. This chain's CDR3 is CASSSDRAGNEQFF. CDR3 nucleotide sequence: TGTGCCAGTAGTTCGGACAGGGCCGGCAATGAGCAGTTCTTC.

The rearrangement joins TRBV28 to TRBJ1-1; D gene uncertain. CDR3 length equals 12 residues. The V end lost 6 bases, the J end lost 7 bases, and 12 bases lay between the germline ends. Germline lookup yields CDR1 MDHEN and CDR2 SYDVKM. The CDR3 bases are TGTGCCAGCAGAACCCTGACGGGTGAAGCTTTCTTT. Its translation: CASRTLTGEAFF. The whole variable domain, remainder taken from reference TRBV28 and TRBJ1-1, is DVKVTQSSRYLVKRTGEKVFLECVQDMDHENMFWYRQDPGLGLRLIYFSYDVKMKEKGDIPEGYSVSREKKERFSLILESASTNQTSMYLCASRTLTGEAFFGQGTRLTVV.

The chain employs TRBV5-8 and TRBJ2-7; D perhaps matches TRBD1 (5 bases). The germline V gene encodes CDR1 SGHTS and CDR2 YDEGEE. V lost 1 base, J lost 4 bases, and 6 bases lay in between. The CDR3 is 12 residues long. The CDR3 DNA reads as TGTGCCAGCAGCTTGAGGGGTTACGAGCAGTACTTC. Protein sequence: CASSLRGYEQYF.

Turning to this clone: Since a much larger clone is just one base distant, this may be a read error. This likely comes from a read error, as the CDR3 has no conserved phenylalanine or tryptophan at its end. This rearrangement joins TRBV30 to TRBJ1-2; tentatively, D is TRBD1 (5 bases). Germline V gene lookup returns CDR1 GTSNPN and CDR2 SVGIG (reference sequence). V lost 1 base to trimming and J lost 5 bases, with 5 bases between them. This CDR3 is built from 11 residues. Here the CDR3 reads CAWSGTYGYTL. As DNA, the CDR3 is TGTGCCTGGAGTGGGACATATGGCTACACCCTC.

The genes are TRBV28 and TRBJ1-5; tentatively, D is TRBD1 (6 bases). V was cut by 9 bases and J by 0 bases, with 9 bases left in between. The CDR3 runs 13 residues. The germline gives CDR1 MDHEN, CDR2 SYDVKM. The CDR3 here is CASWTVSNQPQHF. The CDR3 region has the DNA TGTGCCAGTTGGACAGTTAGCAATCAGCCCCAGCATTTT.

The count of this clone is one. V usage is TRBV6-5 and J usage is TRBJ2-5, with D unresolved. CDR3 size: 14 residues. The ends were cut back, 2 bases at V and 3 bases at J, with 10 bases in the middle. CDR1 and CDR2 (germline): MNHEY, SVGAGI. The CDR3 here is CASSYMGSEETQYF. CDR3 in DNA: TGTGCCAGCAGTTACATGGGTTCGGAAGAGACCCAGTACTTC.

About this clone: The sample contains more than one DNA sequence encoding this CDR3. The chain combines TRBV6-5 with TRBJ1-2; 10 nucleotides match TRBD1. CDR3 size: 16 residues. Germline CDR1 and CDR2: MNHEY and SVGAGI. V lost 0 bases to trimming and J lost 4 bases; unmatched junction nucleotides: 5. CDR3: CASSYSRTGGGYGYTF. The DNA of the CDR3 is TGTGCCAGCAGTTACTCGAGGACAGGGGGTGGCTATGGCTACACCTTC.

This clone has a handful of counts. This chain uses TRBV30 with TRBJ2-7; 15 bases are a match to TRBD2. V lost 5 bases and J lost 7; bases outside the gene matches: 9. CDR1 GTSNPN and CDR2 SVGIG come from the germline V gene (reference sequence). CDR3 length: 15 amino acids. The CDR3 reads CAWESGTSGRREQYF. DNA for the CDR3: TGTGCCTGGGAGTCCGGGACTAGCGGGAGGAGGGAGCAGTACTTC.

This clone was seen more than once but under ten times. The J gene is TRBJ1-1, the V gene TRBV30; no reliable D call. The CDR3 has 13 residues. Germline V gene data show CDR1 as GTSNPN and CDR2 as SVGIG (reference sequence). The V gene lost 2 bases and the J gene lost 4 bases, with 11 bases spanning the gap. CDR3 nucleotide sequence: TGTGCCTGGAGTAAGGATCCAGCCACTGAAGCTTTCTTT. Translation: CAWSKDPATEAFF. Looking up the rest from reference TRBV30 and TRBJ1-1 gives the full variable domain: SQTIHQWPATLVQPVGSPLSLECTVEGTSNPNLYWYRQAAGRGLQLLFYSVGIGQISSEVPQNLSASRPQDRQFILSSKKLLLSDSGFYLCAWSKDPATEAFFGQGTRLTVV.